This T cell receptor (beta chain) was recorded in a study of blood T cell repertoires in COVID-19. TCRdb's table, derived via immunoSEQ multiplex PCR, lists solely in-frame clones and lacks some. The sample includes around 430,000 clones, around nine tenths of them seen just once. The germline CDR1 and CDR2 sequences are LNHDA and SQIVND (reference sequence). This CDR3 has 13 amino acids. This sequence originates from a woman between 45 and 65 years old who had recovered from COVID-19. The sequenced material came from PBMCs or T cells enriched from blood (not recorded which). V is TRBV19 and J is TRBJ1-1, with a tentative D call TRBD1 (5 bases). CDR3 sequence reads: CASSGAGATEAFF. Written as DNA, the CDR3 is TGTGCTAGCAGCGGGGCGGGCGCCACTGAAGCTTTCTTT.